This T cell receptor beta chain is from a study of regulatory T cells in long-lasting Graves disease. CDR3 size: 15 residues. Per germline, CDR1 MDHEN and CDR2 SYDVKM. Trimming shortened V by 3 bases and J by 0 bases, and 12 bases separated the two germline ends. Through Arm-PCR of CDR3 regions and iRepertoire HTBI primers, TCR beta libraries were built. TCRdb analysed the multiplex PCR reads with MiXCR anew, one entry per CDR3 protein. Among roughly 430,000 distinct CDR3 sequences listed, roughly 15% were seen once. Time point indicated: newly diagnosed GD, antithyroid drugs for less than 3 months. RNA extracted from PBMCs served as the sequencing template. This clonotype was seen at least ten times. A further study also used this sample, focusing on T cells in Graves' hyperthyroidism and ophthalmopathy.

The gene calls are TRBV28 and TRBJ2-7; unclear D gene. Material: peripheral blood mononuclear cells (PBMCs), obtained at new diagnosis, from a patient treated with antithyroid drugs. This TCR was sampled from a woman aged 30 to 39 with Graves disease. CDR3 DNA sequence: TGTGCCAGCAGTTTTTTTGGTGGAAGCTCCTACGAGCAGTACTTC. It translates to CASSFFGGSSYEQYF. Drawing the rest from reference TRBV28 and TRBJ2-7, the complete variable domain is DVKVTQSSRYLVKRTGEKVFLECVQDMDHENMFWYRQDPGLGLRLIYFSYDVKMKEKGDIPEGYSVSREKKERFSLILESASTNQTSMYLCASSFFGGSSYEQYFGPGTRLTVT.